The entry below describes one T cell receptor beta chain. The target antigen is unknown. This entry is derived from a study of cytomegalovirus exposure and HLA in healthy donors. General study results and limits: Sequencing likely generated an artifact that appeared as a cluster of highly shared sequence variants. An Asian-associated ancestry cluster reportedly showed fewer N-insertions than the approximately 600-donor mean in a later analysis.

The CDR3 is 13 residues long. With 4 bases removed from V and 4 bases from J, the gap between germline ends came to 11 bases. CDR1 and CDR2 from the germline V gene are SGHTA and FQGNSA. PCR primers comprised 60 Vbeta and 13 Jbeta primers. TCRdb keeps only in-frame clones here, not all; method: immunoSEQ multiplex PCR. The sample has 95,000 to 100,000 clones; 70% to 80% are singletons. The gene calls are TRBV7-2 and TRBJ2-7, with D maybe TRBD1 (5 bases). What was sequenced was PBMCs. The clonotype originates from a female donor in good health and CMV-seronegative. The chain's CDR3 is CASSYLPGYEQYF. The DNA for the CDR3 is TGTGCCAGCAGCTACTTACCAGGGTACGAGCAGTACTTC.